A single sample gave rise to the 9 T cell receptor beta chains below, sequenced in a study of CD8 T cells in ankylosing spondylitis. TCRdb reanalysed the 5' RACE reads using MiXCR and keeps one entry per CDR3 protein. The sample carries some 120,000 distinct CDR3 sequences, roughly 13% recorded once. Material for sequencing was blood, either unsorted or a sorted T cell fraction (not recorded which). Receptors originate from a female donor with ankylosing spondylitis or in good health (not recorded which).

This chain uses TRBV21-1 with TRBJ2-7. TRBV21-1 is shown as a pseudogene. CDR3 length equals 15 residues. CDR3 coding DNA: TGTGCCAGCAGCAAAGAAAGGACGGACCCCTACGAGCAGTACTTC. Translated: CASSKERTDPYEQYF.

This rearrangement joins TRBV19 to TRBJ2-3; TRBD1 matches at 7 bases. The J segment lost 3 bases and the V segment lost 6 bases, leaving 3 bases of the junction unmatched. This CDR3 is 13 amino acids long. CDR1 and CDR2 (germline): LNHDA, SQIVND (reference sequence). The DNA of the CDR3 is TGTGCCAGTAGAGACAGGGCGACAGATACGCAGTATTTT. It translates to CASRDRATDTQYF.

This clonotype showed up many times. CDR3 coding DNA: TGTGCCAGCAGCCAGGTGAGCGAGCAGTTCTTC. This gives the protein CASSQVSEQFF. The chain employs TRBV3-1 and TRBJ2-1; D remains ambiguous. This CDR3 is 11 amino acids long. From germline, CDR1 is LGHDT and CDR2 YNNKEL (reference sequence). V lost 3 bases, J lost 10 bases, and 7 bases lay in between.

CDR3 residues: CATSDAGRRASYEQYF. CDR3 sequence (DNA): TGTGCCACCAGTGATGCGGGCCGCCGTGCCTCCTACGAGCAGTACTTC. The chain employs TRBV24-1 and TRBJ2-7; possibly TRBD2 for D (5 bases). V was clipped by 3 bases and J by 0 bases, with 14 bases between them. Looked up from germline, CDR1 is KGHDR and CDR2 is SFDVKD. The CDR3 totals 16 residues.

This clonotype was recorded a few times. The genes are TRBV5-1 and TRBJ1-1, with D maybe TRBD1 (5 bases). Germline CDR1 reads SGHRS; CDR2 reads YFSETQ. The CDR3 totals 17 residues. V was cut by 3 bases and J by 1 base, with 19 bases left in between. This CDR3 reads CASSWGIGTAWNTEAFF. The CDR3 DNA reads TGCGCCAGCAGCTGGGGGATCGGGACGGCGTGGAACACTGAAGCTTTCTTT.

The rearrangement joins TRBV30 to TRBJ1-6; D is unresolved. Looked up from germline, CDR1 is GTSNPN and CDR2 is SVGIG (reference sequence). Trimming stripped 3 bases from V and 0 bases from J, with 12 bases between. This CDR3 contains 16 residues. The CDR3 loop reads CAWRTAGYSYNSPLHF. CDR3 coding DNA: TGTGCCTGGAGAACCGCCGGCTACTCCTATAATTCACCCCTCCACTTT.

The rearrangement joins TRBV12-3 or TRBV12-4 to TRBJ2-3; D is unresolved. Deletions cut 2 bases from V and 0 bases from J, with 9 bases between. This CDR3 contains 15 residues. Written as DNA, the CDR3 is TGTGCCAGCAGTTTACTCGGGCCTAGCACAGATACGCAGTATTTT. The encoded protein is CASSLLGPSTDTQYF.

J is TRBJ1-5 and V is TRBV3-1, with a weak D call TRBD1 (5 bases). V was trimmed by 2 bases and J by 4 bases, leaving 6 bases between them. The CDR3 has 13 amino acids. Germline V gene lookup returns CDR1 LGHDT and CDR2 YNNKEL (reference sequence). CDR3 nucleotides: TGTGCCAGCAGCCAAAAGGGGAATCAGCCCCAGCATTTT. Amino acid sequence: CASSQKGNQPQHF.

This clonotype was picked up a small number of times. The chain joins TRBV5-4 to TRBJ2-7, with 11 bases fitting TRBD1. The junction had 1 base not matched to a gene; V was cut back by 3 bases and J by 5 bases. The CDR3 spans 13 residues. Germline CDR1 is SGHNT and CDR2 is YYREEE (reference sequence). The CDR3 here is CASSWGQGDEQYF. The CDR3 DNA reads TGTGCCAGCAGCTGGGGACAGGGGGACGAGCAGTACTTC.